The 20 T cell receptor beta chains below all came from one sample that was sequenced in a study of CD8+ T cells in alopecia areata. RNA was extracted and reverse transcribed into cDNA as the sequencing template. Using immunoSEQ multiplex PCR, the repertoire was profiled, and TCRdb retains in-frame clones only, with some absent. The sample consists of around 190,000 clones, roughly three fifths of them appearing once. The sequenced sample consisted of CD8+ T cells sorted from blood. These receptors originate from a human donor in good health.

The count of this clone is one. This sequence joins TRBV29-1 and TRBJ1-2; D is undetermined. The CDR3 is 15 residues long. Between the trimmed V and J ends, which lost 0 bases and 2 bases, there was a span of 13 bases. From germline, CDR1 is SQVTM and CDR2 ANQGSEA. CDR3 sequence reads: CSVEESSDTNYGYTF. The CDR3 DNA sequence: TGCAGCGTTGAAGAGTCCTCCGACACGAACTATGGCTACACCTTC.

This clone was counted between two and nine times. This chain joins TRBV6-6 and TRBJ1-5; 7 nucleotides line up with TRBD1. Unmatched junction bases numbered 10, after V lost 5 bases and J lost 6 bases. The CDR3 consists of 15 residues. Germline CDR1 MNHNY, CDR2 SVGAGI (reference sequence). The DNA for the CDR3 is TGTGCCAGCAGTAAACTCACAGGGGTCGGTCAGCCCCAGCATTTT. Translated: CASSKLTGVGQPQHF.

J is TRBJ1-1 and V is TRBV29-1; D ambiguous. CDR1 SQVTM and CDR2 ANQGSEA come from the germline V gene. Trimming removed 7 bases from V and 3 bases from J, with 21 bases in between. The CDR3 spans 15 residues. The chain's CDR3 is CSAIPDLGQDTEAFF. CDR3 nucleotides: TGCAGCGCAATCCCTGACCTCGGGCAGGACACTGAAGCTTTCTTT. The full variable domain, its missing parts supplied by reference TRBV29-1 and TRBJ1-1, is SAVISQKPSRDICQRGTSLTIQCQVDSQVTMMFWYRQQPGQSLTLIATANQGSEATYESGFVIDKFPISRPNLTFSTLTVSNMSPEDSSIYLCSAIPDLGQDTEAFFGQGTRLTVV.

The chain carries TRBV19 and TRBJ1-2; D remains ambiguous. CDR1 is LNHDA and CDR2 is SQIVND in the germline V gene (reference sequence). Trimming shortened V by 4 bases and J by 8 bases, and 8 bases separated the two germline ends. There are 11 residues in the CDR3. DNA of the CDR3: TGTGCCAGTAGTACCGGCTTGGGCTACACCTTC. The encoded protein is CASSTGLGYTF. Full variable domain (missing parts from reference TRBV19 and TRBJ1-2): DGGITQSPKYLFRKEGQNVTLSCEQNLNHDAMYWYRQDPGQGLRLIYYSQIVNDFQKGDIAEGYSVSREKKESFPLTVTSAQKNPTAFYLCASSTGLGYTFGSGTRLTVV.

The chain recombines TRBV19 with TRBJ2-3; 8 bases are a match to TRBD1. Trimming cost V 3 bases and J 2 bases; bases outside gene matches: 1. The CDR3 is made up of 14 amino acids. CDR1 and CDR2 from the germline V gene are LNHDA and SQIVND (reference sequence). This chain's CDR3 is CASSMDRVTDTQYF. The CDR3 DNA reads as TGTGCCAGTAGTATGGACAGGGTCACAGATACGCAGTATTTT. The whole variable domain, filled in from reference TRBV19 and TRBJ2-3, reads DGGITQSPKYLFRKEGQNVTLSCEQNLNHDAMYWYRQDPGQGLRLIYYSQIVNDFQKGDIAEGYSVSREKKESFPLTVTSAQKNPTAFYLCASSMDRVTDTQYFGPGTRLTVL.

This clone has a handful of counts. The chain employs TRBV4-1 and TRBJ2-5, with D hard to call. In germline, CDR1 is MGHRA, CDR2 YSYEKL. Trimming shortened V by 4 bases and J by 1 base, and 10 bases separated the two germline ends. The CDR3 consists of 14 residues. CDR3 coding DNA: TGCGCCAGCAGCCCGCTTTTAGCCCAAGAGACCCAGTACTTC. Residues: CASSPLLAQETQYF.

The CDR3 DNA is TGTGCCAGCAGCACAGGGCCCGAGGGAGGCTACACCTTC. It is translated as CASSTGPEGGYTF. The J gene is TRBJ1-2, the V gene TRBV9, with D maybe TRBD1 (6 bases). Looked up from germline, CDR1 is SGDLS and CDR2 is YYNGEE. Trimming shortened V by 4 bases and J by 8 bases, and 15 bases separated the two germline ends. The CDR3 spans 13 residues. Full variable domain (rest looked up from reference TRBV9 and TRBJ1-2): DSGVTQTPKHLITATGQRVTLRCSPRSGDLSVYWYQQSLDQGLQFLIQYYNGEERAKGNILERFSAQQFPDLHSELNLSSLELGDSALYFCASSTGPEGGYTFGSGTRLTVV.

This chain links TRBV4-1 with TRBJ2-1; 10 bases are a match to TRBD2. Per germline, CDR1 MGHRA and CDR2 YSYEKL. Trimming at V came to 2 bases and at J to 10 bases, leaving 11 bases not matched to a gene. The CDR3 is 16 residues long. CDR3 in DNA: TGCGCCAGCAGCCAACGTAGCGGGGGGTTGAGAGGGGAGCAGTTCTTC. Its protein product is CASSQRSGGLRGEQFF.

The chain has TRBV7-9 and TRBJ2-5; 7 bases are shared with TRBD2. The CDR3 covers 12 residues. The trim removed 7 bases at V and 4 bases at J, leaving 3 bases unmatched. From germline, CDR1 is SEHNR and CDR2 FQNEAQ (reference sequence). The DNA for the CDR3 is TGTGCCAGCAAGTCGGGGGGAGAGACCCAGTACTTC. This codes for CASKSGGETQYF.

This chain uses TRBV4-1 with TRBJ2-2; D uncertain. Germline CDR1 MGHRA, CDR2 YSYEKL. The ends were cut back, 4 bases at V and 4 bases at J, with 4 bases in the middle. The CDR3 has 12 amino acids. The CDR3 nucleotides read TGCGCCAGCAGCCGCCGCACCGGGGAGCTGTTTTTT. Its translation is CASSRRTGELFF.

This chain connects TRBV5-1 to TRBJ2-3; tentatively, D is TRBD1 or TRBD2 (5 bases each). From germline, CDR1 is SGHRS and CDR2 YFSETQ. Trimming stripped 3 bases from V and 6 bases from J, with 14 bases between. There are 14 residues in the CDR3. This chain's CDR3 is CASSSGPLEDTQYF. CDR3 in DNA: TGCGCCAGCAGCTCGGGACCTCTCGAGGATACGCAGTATTTT. The variable domain in full, completed from reference TRBV5-1 and TRBJ2-3, reads KAGVTQTPRYLIKTRGQQVTLSCSPISGHRSVSWYQQTPGQGLQFLFEYFSETQRNKGNFPGRFSGRQFSNSRSEMNVSTLELGDSALYLCASSSGPLEDTQYFGPGTRLTVL.

As for this clone: Other DNA variants within this sample encode the same CDR3. This chain connects TRBV29-1 to TRBJ2-2; no definite D call. Germline CDR1 and CDR2: SQVTM and ANQGSEA. The CDR3 sequence is 12 residues long. The V and J ends lost 4 bases and 2 bases respectively, with 5 bases between them. Written as DNA, the CDR3 is TGCAGCGTTGTTGGTAACACCGGGGAGCTGTTTTTT. It encodes CSVVGNTGELFF.

This clone came up a few times. This rearrangement joins TRBV6-6 to TRBJ1-1; D call uncertain. The CDR3 has 14 amino acids. CDR1 MNHNY and CDR2 SVGAGI come from the germline V gene (reference sequence). Trimming took off 6 bases at V and 1 base at J, with 12 bases between the two ends. CDR3 in amino acids: CASSSPDWNTEAFF. In DNA, the CDR3 is TGTGCCAGCAGCTCCCCGGACTGGAACACTGAAGCTTTCTTT.

V gene TRBV13 combines with J gene TRBJ1-5, with D possibly being TRBD1 (6 bases). There are 17 residues in the CDR3. With 0 bases removed from V and 5 bases from J, the gap between germline ends came to 17 bases. Germline assignment: CDR1 PRHDT and CDR2 FYEKMQ (reference sequence). In DNA, the CDR3 is TGTGCCAGCAGCTTAGGGCGCAGGGGCCCCCTGGATCAGCCCCAGCATTTT. Translated: CASSLGRRGPLDQPQHF.

This clone has only one observation. The chain couples TRBV11-2 to TRBJ2-3; 9 positions agree with TRBD1. The CDR3 spans 16 residues. Looked up from germline, CDR1 is SGHAT and CDR2 is FQNNGV. V was clipped by 4 bases and J by 1 base; unmatched bases: 6. The CDR3 spells CASSSIRTGGTDTQYF. For the CDR3, the DNA is TGTGCCAGCAGCTCAATCCGGACAGGGGGCACAGATACGCAGTATTTT.

The V gene is TRBV4-1, the J gene TRBJ1-1; 8 bases map to TRBD1. Unmatched junction bases numbered 3, after V lost 2 bases and J lost 4 bases. The CDR3 loop spans 14 amino acids. CDR1 is MGHRA, CDR2 YSYEKL, per germline. The CDR3 here is CASSQLTGGTEAFF. Written as DNA, the CDR3 is TGCGCCAGCAGCCAATTAACAGGGGGCACTGAAGCTTTCTTT.

Regarding this clone: Other DNA sequences of this sample code for an identical CDR3. This chain uses TRBV4-1 with TRBJ1-1; a weak D match, TRBD1 (6 bases). This CDR3 region has 15 residues. The V end was cut by 3 bases, the J end by 0 bases, with 11 bases between. Germline assignment: CDR1 MGHRA and CDR2 YSYEKL. The CDR3 nucleotides read TGCGCCAGCAGCCAGGAGGGGGGGCTGAACACTGAAGCTTTCTTT. It specifies CASSQEGGLNTEAFF.

This clone showed up many times. The J gene is TRBJ1-1, the V gene TRBV7-9; D is unresolved. Trimming shortened V by 0 bases and J by 7 bases, and 15 bases separated the two germline ends. This CDR3 is 15 amino acids long. Germline lookup yields CDR1 SEHNR and CDR2 FQNEAQ (reference sequence). In DNA, the CDR3 is TGTGCCAGCAGCTTAGCTCCCTGGGCACGGGGTGAAGCTTTCTTT. It specifies CASSLAPWARGEAFF. The variable domain in full, completed from reference TRBV7-9 and TRBJ1-1, reads DTGVSQNPRHKITKRGQNVTFRCDPISEHNRLYWYRQTLGQGPEFLTYFQNEAQLEKSRLLSDRFSAERPKGSFSTLEIQRTEQGDSAMYLCASSLAPWARGEAFFGQGTRLTVV.

The rearrangement links TRBV5-1 to TRBJ2-1, with no clear D. The CDR3 contains 14 residues. V was shortened by 0 bases and J by 4 bases, with 8 bases between the two germline ends. The germline V gene has CDR1 SGHRS and CDR2 YFSETQ. The DNA of the CDR3 is TGCGCCAGCAGCTTGGGGAACTTATACAATGAGCAGTTCTTC. Translating it yields CASSLGNLYNEQFF. Drawing the rest from reference TRBV5-1 and TRBJ2-1, the complete variable domain is KAGVTQTPRYLIKTRGQQVTLSCSPISGHRSVSWYQQTPGQGLQFLFEYFSETQRNKGNFPGRFSGRQFSNSRSEMNVSTLELGDSALYLCASSLGNLYNEQFFGPGTRLTVL.

The chain recombines TRBV9 with TRBJ2-3; 11 bases agree with TRBD2. V trimming: 3 bases; J trimming: 5 bases; junction bases outside the gene matches: 5. The germline gives CDR1 SGDLS, CDR2 YYNGEE. This CDR3 comprises 15 residues. This CDR3 is CASSGSGGAIDTQYF. CDR3 DNA: TGTGCCAGCAGCGGTAGCGGGGGGGCCATAGATACGCAGTATTTT.